This T cell receptor (beta chain) was found in a study of OX40 agonist ivuxolimab in advanced cancers. Study details: Anti-PD-1, anti-PD-L1 or anti-CTLA-4 therapy given earlier was allowed, and roughly 38% had some.

Samples were taken at baseline and on day 1 of cycles 4 and 7. This table comes from immunoSEQ multiplex PCR, and its TCRdb copy is limited to in-frame clones, with some not included. In the table there are 5,500 to 7,000 clones, 79% of which are singletons. As for this clone: Its antigen is undetermined.

Overall study findings and caveats: Both blood CD4+ and CD8+ T cells showed clonal growth by week 6 at 0.1 to 3.0 mg/kg.

The CDR3 is made up of 16 amino acids. The V gene's germline CDR1 is SGDLS and CDR2 YYNGEE. V gave up 3 bases and J gave up 3 bases, with 15 bases separating them. The chain links TRBV9 to TRBJ2-2; D may correspond to TRBD1 or TRBD2 (5 bases each). Specimen: CD4+ or CD8+ T cells sorted from blood, collected in a trial of the OX40 agonist ivuxolimab. This sequence was found in an adult with an advanced solid tumor such as melanoma, head and neck, liver or kidney cancer. The DNA for the CDR3 is TGTGCCAGCAGCGCCCGTTTGGGGGTATACACCGGGGAGCTGTTTTTT. Encoded protein: CASSARLGVYTGELFF.